One sample yielded the 15 T cell receptor beta chains listed below, sequenced in a study of blood T cell repertoires in COVID-19. Clones were sequenced by immunoSEQ multiplex PCR, and TCRdb holds only the in-frame ones, with some missing. The sample has roughly 100,000 clones; around 84% are singletons. The sequencing input was peripheral blood. The receptors come from a human donor in a cohort sampled during active COVID-19.

The chain uses TRBV5-1 and TRBJ2-2; 9 positions match TRBD1. Germline CDR1 and CDR2: SGHRS and YFSETQ. CDR3 length: 14 amino acids. J gave up 3 bases and V 7 bases, and 4 bases lay outside the gene matches. The CDR3 DNA sequence: TGCGCCAGCTGTCGACAGGGGGACACCGGGGAGCTGTTTTTT. It yields the protein CASCRQGDTGELFF.

The chain joins TRBV6-2 or TRBV6-3 to TRBJ2-3; no clear D. V was pared by 0 bases and J by 1 base, with 14 bases between. This CDR3 region has 17 residues. The V gene's germline CDR1 is MNHEY and CDR2 SVGEGT. CDR3 amino acids: CASSYSILSRGTDTQYF. DNA of the CDR3: TGTGCCAGCAGTTACTCGATTCTGTCCCGGGGCACAGATACGCAGTATTTT.

The V and J genes are TRBV9 and TRBJ1-1; 9 bases line up with TRBD1. The CDR3 length is 15 residues. The J segment lost 3 bases and the V segment lost 4 bases, leaving 7 bases of the junction unmatched. CDR1 and CDR2 from the germline V gene are SGDLS and YYNGEE. CDR3 sequence reads: CASSPITGGDTEAFF. The CDR3, as DNA: TGTGCCAGCAGCCCAATAACAGGGGGCGACACTGAAGCTTTCTTT.

V gene TRBV2 combines with J gene TRBJ2-5; 8 bases match TRBD2. Germline V gene data show CDR1 as SNHLY and CDR2 as FYNNEI. The CDR3 consists of 15 residues. Germline trimming cut 5 bases from V and 5 bases from J; bases unmatched to any gene: 10. The CDR3: CASSRSGTSRETQYF. CDR3 nucleotides: TGTGCCAGCAGTCGCTCCGGGACTAGTAGGGAGACCCAGTACTTC. Supplemented by reference TRBV2 and TRBJ2-5, the full variable domain reads EPEVTQTPSHQVTQMGQEVILRCVPISNHLYFYWYRQILGQKVEFLVSFYNNEISEKSEIFDDQFSVERPDGSNFTLKIRSTKLEDSAMYFCASSRSGTSRETQYFGPGTRLLVL.

The CDR3 sequence is CASSQAVPFGGEQYF. The DNA of the CDR3 is TGTGCCAGCAGCCAAGCGGTTCCTTTCGGCGGCGAGCAGTACTTC. J is TRBJ2-7 and V is TRBV14, with D hard to call. The germline V and J ends were trimmed by 1 base and 6 bases, with 16 bases remaining between them. CDR3 length equals 15 residues. Germline CDR1 and CDR2: SGHDN and FVKESK.

CDR3 nucleotides: TGTGCCACCAGCAGGACAGGGGGCGGCGATCAGCCCCAGCATTTT. It codes for CATSRTGGGDQPQHF. This sequence joins TRBV15 and TRBJ1-5; 10 positions match TRBD1. The germline CDR1 and CDR2 sequences are LNHNV and YYDKDF (reference sequence). CDR3 length: 15 residues. Trimming removed 3 bases from V and 5 bases from J; junction bases left unmatched: 4.

The chain is built from TRBV7-8 and TRBJ1-4; perhaps TRBD1 as D (5 bases). In germline, CDR1 is SGHVS, CDR2 FQNEAQ. The CDR3 covers 14 residues. Trimming removed 5 bases from V and 5 bases from J, with 12 bases in between. The DNA for the CDR3 is TGTGCCAGCAGCATTATTGGGGGGAATGAAAAACTGTTTTTT. It translates to CASSIIGGNEKLFF. The full variable domain, with the rest looked up from reference TRBV7-8 and TRBJ1-4, is GAGVSQSPRYKVAKRGQDVALRCDPISGHVSLFWYQQALGQGPEFLTYFQNEAQLDKSGLPSDRFFAERPEGSVSTLKIQRTQQEDSAVYLCASSIIGGNEKLFFGSGTQLSVL.

This chain joins TRBV5-4 and TRBJ1-3; possibly TRBD1 for D (5 bases). The germline V and J ends were trimmed by 0 bases and 0 bases, with 7 bases remaining between them. The CDR3 extends over 15 amino acids. Germline loops: CDR1 SGHNT, CDR2 YYREEE (reference sequence). The CDR3 loop reads CASSLGGGSGNTIYF. As DNA, the CDR3 is TGTGCCAGCAGCTTGGGGGGCGGCTCTGGAAACACCATATATTTT.

This chain joins TRBV7-2 and TRBJ1-2, with D hard to call. Germline V gene lookup returns CDR1 SGHTA and CDR2 FQGNSA. The CDR3 extends over 13 amino acids. V was pared by 11 bases and J by 2 bases, with 15 bases between. CDR3 sequence (DNA): TGTGCCTCGAGGGAGGGCATAAACTATGGCTACACCTTC. It codes for CASREGINYGYTF.

The chain joins TRBV9 to TRBJ2-5; 9 bases are shared with TRBD2. The CDR3 consists of 16 residues. The germline gives CDR1 SGDLS, CDR2 YYNGEE. Losses at the gene ends were 0 bases for V and 2 bases for J; bases not matched to a gene: 5. This CDR3 is CASSVGPSGVQETQYF. DNA of the CDR3: TGTGCCAGCAGCGTAGGCCCTAGCGGGGTTCAAGAGACCCAGTACTTC.

This clone was recorded only once. The chain links TRBV3-1 (or the pseudogene TRBV3-2) to TRBJ1-2; maybe TRBD1 (5 bases). Germline CDR1 and CDR2: LGHDT and YNNKEL (reference sequence). The length of the CDR3 is 17 residues. Trimming removed 0 bases at V and 3 bases at J, with 17 bases between. Here the CDR3 DNA reads TGTGCCAGCAGCCAAGATGGTGACAGCCATCTCGACTATGGCTACACCTTC. Protein sequence: CASSQDGDSHLDYGYTF.

The V call is TRBV5-4, the J call TRBJ2-3, with D maybe TRBD1 (6 bases). The V end lost 4 bases, the J end lost 0 bases, and 12 bases lay between the germline ends. Germline CDR1 is SGHNT and CDR2 is YYREEE (reference sequence). This CDR3 contains 15 residues. The DNA for the CDR3 is TGTGCCAGCAGCCTTGGACAGACGAGCACAGATACGCAGTATTTT. Translated: CASSLGQTSTDTQYF.

V is TRBV5-1 and J is TRBJ2-7; 9 bases match TRBD2. The V gene's germline CDR1 is SGHRS and CDR2 YFSETQ. The CDR3 runs 17 residues. Losses at the gene ends were 0 bases for V and 0 bases for J; bases not matched to a gene: 7. The DNA of the CDR3 is TGCGCCAGCAGCTTGGAGCCTAGCGGGGCCACCTCCTACGAGCAGTACTTC. This gives the protein CASSLEPSGATSYEQYF.

A single count supports this clone. The genes are TRBV7-3 and TRBJ1-1, with unresolved D. The CDR3 totals 15 residues. Per the germline V gene, CDR1 is SGHTA and CDR2 is FQGTGA. The V gene lost 5 bases and the J gene lost 1 base, with 14 bases spanning the gap. CDR3 coding DNA: TGTGCCAGCAGCGCCGTGGGAGGAGAGAACACTGAAGCTTTCTTT. Its translation is CASSAVGGENTEAFF.

The chain carries TRBV2 and TRBJ2-1; D perhaps matches TRBD1 (5 bases). V was clipped by 9 bases and J by 0 bases, with 15 bases between them. Germline V gives CDR1 SNHLY, CDR2 FYNNEI. CDR3 length: 15 amino acids. CDR3 in DNA: TGTGCCAGTCTACAGGACCGGAGCTCCTACAATGAGCAGTTCTTC. The encoded protein is CASLQDRSSYNEQFF. Full variable domain (missing parts from reference TRBV2 and TRBJ2-1): EPEVTQTPSHQVTQMGQEVILRCVPISNHLYFYWYRQILGQKVEFLVSFYNNEISEKSEIFDDQFSVERPDGSNFTLKIRSTKLEDSAMYFCASLQDRSSYNEQFFGPGTRLTVL.